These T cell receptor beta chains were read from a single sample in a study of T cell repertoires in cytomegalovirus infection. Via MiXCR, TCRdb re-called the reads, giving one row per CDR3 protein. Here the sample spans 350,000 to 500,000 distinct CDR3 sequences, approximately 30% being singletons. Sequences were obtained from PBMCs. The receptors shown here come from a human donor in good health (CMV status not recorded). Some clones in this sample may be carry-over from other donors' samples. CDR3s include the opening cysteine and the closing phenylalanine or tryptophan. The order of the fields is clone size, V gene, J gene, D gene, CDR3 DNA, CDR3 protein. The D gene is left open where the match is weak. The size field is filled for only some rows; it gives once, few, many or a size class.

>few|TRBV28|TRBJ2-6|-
TGTGCCACCAGGGCTGGGGCCAACGTCCTGACTTTC
CATRAGANVLTF
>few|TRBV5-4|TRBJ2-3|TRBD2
TGTGCCAGCAGCTTGGATCTGCGGGGGGGCACAGATACGCAGTATTTT
CASSLDLRGGTDTQYF
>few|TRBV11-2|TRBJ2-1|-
TGTGCCAGCAGCTTAGACAGACCTGATGAGCAGTTCTTC
CASSLDRPDEQFF
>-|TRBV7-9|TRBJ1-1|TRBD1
TGTGCCAGCAGCCCCTACAGACAGGGAGACACTGACGCTTTCTTT
CASSPYRQGDTDAFF
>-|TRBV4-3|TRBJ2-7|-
TGCGCCAGCAGCCAAGATCTCGGGGACTGGTACGAGCAGTACTTC
CASSQDLGDWYEQYF
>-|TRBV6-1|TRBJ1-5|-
TGTGCCAGCAGTGAAAGGACCGTCTATAGCAATCAGCCCAAGCATTTT
CASSERTVYSNQPKHF
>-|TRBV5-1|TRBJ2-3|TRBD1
TGCGCCAGCAGCTTAAGGGGCCAACAGGGGATGGGGGCAGATACGCAGTATTTT
CASSLRGQQGMGADTQYF
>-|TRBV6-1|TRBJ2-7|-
TGTGCCAGCAGAGACGGGGGAAGCCACGAGCAGTACTTC
CASRDGGSHEQYF
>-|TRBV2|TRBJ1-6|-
TGTGCCAGCAGTGAAAAGGGGAGCTCCTATAATTCACCCCTCCACTTT
CASSEKGSSYNSPLHF
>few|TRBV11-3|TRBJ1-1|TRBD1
TGTGCCAGCAGCCCAGGGACAGGGGGCTCCTACACTGAAGCTTTCTTT
CASSPGTGGSYTEAFF
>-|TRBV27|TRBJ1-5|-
TGTGCCAGCAGTTTAAAAGGCGTCTCCCCCCAGCATTTT
CASSLKGVSPQHF
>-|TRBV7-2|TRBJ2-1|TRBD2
TGTGCCAGCAGCCTCAACCCGGGACTAGCACTTAATGAGCAGTTCTTC
CASSLNPGLALNEQFF
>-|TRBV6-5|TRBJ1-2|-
TGTGCCAGCAGTTACGCCGGGAGAGACCGTGGCTACACCTTC
CASSYAGRDRGYTF
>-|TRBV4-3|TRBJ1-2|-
TGCGCCAGCAGCCAAGATCCCGCAGCTAACTATGGCTACACCTTC
CASSQDPAANYGYTF
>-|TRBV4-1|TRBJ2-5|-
TGCGCCAGCAGCCAAGATGGCGCAGGGGGAGGAGAGACCCAGTACTTC
CASSQDGAGGGETQYF